The 3 T cell receptor beta chains presented below share a single source sample, sequenced in a study of blood T cell repertoires in COVID-19. TCRdb's copy holds only in-frame clones and misses some; the assay was immunoSEQ multiplex PCR. Of 650,000 to 800,000 clones in the sample, 70% to 90% are singletons; the top ten hold 0.2% to 0.3%. Material: peripheral blood. The receptor source for this set is a woman between 18 and 29 years old with acute or convalescent COVID-19.

V and J are TRBV12-5 and TRBJ2-3; the D gene is possibly TRBD1 (5 bases). Germline V gene sequence: CDR1 LGHNT, CDR2 FRNRAP. The CDR3 totals 13 residues. V was cut by 4 bases and J by 3 bases, with 8 bases left in between. In nucleotides, the CDR3 is TGTGCTAGTGGTTGGTCAGGGACAGATACGCAGTATTTT. It translates to CASGWSGTDTQYF. Variable domain in full (rest from reference TRBV12-5 and TRBJ2-3): DARVTQTPRHKVTEMGQEVTMRCQPILGHNTVFWYRQTMMQGLELLAYFRNRAPLDDSGMPKDRFSAEMPDATLATLKIQPSEPRDSAVYFCASGWSGTDTQYFGPGTRLTVL.

The gene calls are TRBV5-1 and TRBJ2-7; the D gene is possibly TRBD1 (7 bases). Trimming pared 4 bases from V and 5 bases from J, leaving 16 bases between. Germline V gene data show CDR1 as SGHRS and CDR2 as YFSETQ. The CDR3 runs to 14 residues. Here the CDR3 reads CASSTSGGRNEQYF. CDR3 nucleotide sequence: TGCGCCAGCAGCACCTCAGGGGGGAGGAACGAGCAGTACTTC.

V usage is TRBV25-1 and J usage is TRBJ2-3; 11 nucleotides match TRBD2. Trimming took 3 bases from V and 5 from J; bases not matched to a gene: 4. CDR1 and CDR2 from the germline V gene are MGHDK and SYGVNS. The CDR3 consists of 15 residues. CDR3 residues: CASSEGGLAGDTQYF. CDR3 DNA sequence: TGTGCCAGCAGTGAGGGCGGACTAGCGGGAGATACGCAGTATTTT.